The rows below give T cell receptor beta chains drawn from one sample of a study of blood T cell repertoires in COVID-19. Sequenced by immunoSEQ multiplex PCR; TCRdb stores in-frame clones only, minus some. The sample yields around 140,000 clones, 87% seen once. Input material: peripheral blood. The receptors come from a middle-aged man with active COVID-19. Each CDR3 is given with its conserved first and last residue. A D gene is named only where the DNA matches it firmly. Only part of the rows carry a size: once, few, many, or a class if the clone is expanded.

d_gene,v_gene,j_gene,abundance,CDR3nt,CDR3aa
.,TRBV4-1,TRBJ1-4,.,TGCGCCAGCAGCCCTACCTCCGTCGCGACTAATGAAAAACTGTTTTTT,CASSPTSVATNEKLFF
.,TRBV6-5,TRBJ1-2,.,TGTGCCAGCACCCCTCCCAGGGTCCTTTCGGACTACACCTTC,CASTPPRVLSDYTF
.,TRBV15,TRBJ1-2,.,TGTGCCACCAGCCCTCGGCGGAGGGGAGACTACACCTTC,CATSPRRRGDYTF
TRBD1,TRBV7-2,TRBJ1-2,.,TGTGCCAGCAGTGACGCGAGGGGGCGCAGCTATGGCTACACCTTC,CASSDARGRSYGYTF
TRBD1,TRBV5-4,TRBJ2-2,.,TGTGCCAGCAGCCCGACAGGGGGCGTTAGGGACACCGGGGAGCTGTTTTTT,CASSPTGGVRDTGELFF
.,TRBV21-1,TRBJ1-2,.,TGTGCCAGCAGCAAAGAGGGGGACAGCAGAACCTATGGCTACACCTTC,CASSKEGDSRTYGYTF
TRBD2,TRBV5-1,TRBJ2-3,.,TGCGCCAGCAGCTTGGCCAGAACTAGCGGGGAGATCACAGATACGCAGTATTTT,CASSLARTSGEITDTQYF
TRBD1,TRBV6-5,TRBJ1-1,.,TGTGCCAGCAGCCCCGCAGGGGGCGCGAGGACTGAAGCTTTCTTT,CASSPAGGARTEAFF
.,TRBV5-4,TRBJ1-1,.,TGTGCCAGCAGCTTGAAGAGAGACACTGAAGCTTTCTTT,CASSLKRDTEAFF
.,TRBV9,TRBJ2-2,.,TGTGCCAGCAGCGTAAATCTCCTGAACACCGGGGAGCTGTTTTTT,CASSVNLLNTGELFF
.,TRBV2,TRBJ1-1,.,TGTGCCAGCATGTACGCAGGCACTGAAGCTTTCTTT,CASMYAGTEAFF
.,TRBV5-4,TRBJ2-5,.,TGTGCCAGCAGCTCCGGACTTGAGGAGACCCAGTACTTC,CASSSGLEETQYF
TRBD2,TRBV7-3,TRBJ2-3,.,TGTGCCAGCAGCCGCACCCCCCTAGCGGGGGGCACAGATACGCAGTATTTT,CASSRTPLAGGTDTQYF
.,TRBV19,TRBJ2-3,.,TGTGCCAGTAGTTCACACGGGGCAGGGGCAGACGCAGATACGCAGTATTTT,CASSSHGAGADADTQYF
.,TRBV5-6,TRBJ2-5,.,TGTGCCAGCAGCTTTACCCGGAGAGAGCCCGGGGAGACCCAGTACTTC,CASSFTRREPGETQYF
.,TRBV4-1,TRBJ2-7,.,TGCGCCAGCAGCCAAGACGGGATCTACGAGCAGTACTTC,CASSQDGIYEQYF
.,TRBV7-2,TRBJ2-5,once,TGTGCCAGCAGCTACTATCAGACCCAGTACTTC,CASSYYQTQYF
.,TRBV30,TRBJ1-4,.,TGTGCCTGGAGACGGGGTTCTAATGAAAAACTGTTTTTT,CAWRRGSNEKLFF
.,TRBV5-6,TRBJ1-5,.,TGTGCCAGCAGCCTCACGGGGGGTCCGGATCAGCCCCAGCATTTT,CASSLTGGPDQPQHF
TRBD1,TRBV7-9,TRBJ2-5,.,TGTGCCAGCAGCTGGGACAGGGGGTACCAAGAGACCCAGTACTTC,CASSWDRGYQETQYF
.,TRBV2,TRBJ2-7,once,TGTGCCAGCAAACGGCAGGATCGCTCCTACGAGCAGTACTTC,CASKRQDRSYEQYF
.,TRBV30,TRBJ2-7,.,TGTGCCTGTATCCCCGGGACTTCCTACGAGCAGTACTTC,CACIPGTSYEQYF
TRBD2,TRBV6-4,TRBJ2-3,.,TGTGCCAGCAGTCCACGCTGGACTAGCGGGGGGGCTCATACGCAGTATTTT,CASSPRWTSGGAHTQYF
.,TRBV21-1,TRBJ1-2,.,TGTGCCAGCAGCTCCGGACGGCCCACCAGGGCTGGCTACACCTTC,CASSSGRPTRAGYTF
TRBD2,TRBV6-6,TRBJ2-2,.,TGTGCCAGCAGCCAAGACGGGGGGAGGGAGCTGTTTTTT,CASSQDGGRELFF
.,TRBV13,TRBJ2-7,.,TGTGCCAGCAGCCCCCGACAGGAGGCGAGGTACGAGCAGTACTTC,CASSPRQEARYEQYF
TRBD1,TRBV7-9,TRBJ1-1,.,TGTGCCAGCAGCCGAAGACAGGGCGAGAACACTGAAGCTTTCTTT,CASSRRQGENTEAFF
TRBD1,TRBV4-1,TRBJ2-1,.,TGCGCCAGCAGCCCAGGGGGTAGCTCCTACAATGAGCAGTTCTTC,CASSPGGSSYNEQFF
.,TRBV7-2,TRBJ1-6,few,TGTGCCAGCAGCTTACGGGAGGCCGGTAATTCACCCCTCCACTTT,CASSLREAGNSPLHF
TRBD1,TRBV13,TRBJ1-4,.,TGTGCCAGCAGCTTCGATCCCAGGGGGGACGAAAAACTGTTTTTT,CASSFDPRGDEKLFF
TRBD1,TRBV29-1,TRBJ1-1,.,TGCAGCGTTGACTCGTTACAGGGGGCTAGTGAAGCTTTCTTT,CSVDSLQGASEAFF
TRBD1,TRBV19,TRBJ2-5,.,TGTGCCAGTAGTATCGGACAGGAAGAGACCCAGTACTTC,CASSIGQEETQYF
.,TRBV9,TRBJ2-5,.,TGTGCCAGCAGCTCCCACCAGAGGGTCGGGGAGACCCAGTACTTC,CASSSHQRVGETQYF
.,TRBV21-1,TRBJ2-1,.,TGTGCCAGCAGCAACCCCGGGACAGGGGGATACAATGAGCAGTTCTTC,CASSNPGTGGYNEQFF
TRBD1,TRBV6-4,TRBJ1-5,.,TGTGCCAGCATACAGGGGGTGGGGCAGCCCCAGCATTTT,CASIQGVGQPQHF
.,TRBV9,TRBJ2-6,.,TGTGCCAGCAGCGGCCGACACGACTCTGGGGCCAACGTCCTGACTTTC,CASSGRHDSGANVLTF
TRBD1,TRBV30,TRBJ2-2,.,TGTGCCTGGAGTCAAGGGGGCTCGAACACCGGGGAGCTGTTTTTT,CAWSQGGSNTGELFF
.,TRBV2,TRBJ1-2,.,TGTGCCAGCAGGGACAGCTTAAACTATGGCTACACCTTC,CASRDSLNYGYTF
TRBD1,TRBV4-1,TRBJ1-1,.,TGCGCCAGCAGCCAGCGCTGGGGACAGATGAACACTGAAGCTTTCTTT,CASSQRWGQMNTEAFF
TRBD1,TRBV23-1,TRBJ2-7,.,TGCGCCAGCCTGAGGGGGACAGGTCCCTACGAGCAGTACTTC,CASLRGTGPYEQYF
.,TRBV7-2,TRBJ2-5,.,TGTGCCAGCAGCTTTTCCAGGGAAGAGACCCAGTACTTC,CASSFSREETQYF
.,TRBV18,TRBJ2-7,.,TGTGCCAGCTCACCGACAGCGAAGGGGGAGCAGTACTTC,CASSPTAKGEQYF
TRBD1,TRBV3-1/TRBV3-2,TRBJ2-3,.,TGTGCCAGCAGCCAAGGGGGACAGGGACCCACAGATACGCAGTATTTT,CASSQGGQGPTDTQYF
.,TRBV3-1/TRBV3-2,TRBJ2-7,.,TGTGCCAGCAGCCAACAAGCGGCCGGCTACGAGCAGTACTTC,CASSQQAAGYEQYF
TRBD2,TRBV9,TRBJ2-1,.,TGTGCCAGCAGCGTAGAAGGCGGGGGGTCCTACAATGAGCAGTTCTTC,CASSVEGGGSYNEQFF
TRBD2,TRBV24-1,TRBJ2-5,.,TGTGCCACCAGTGATGCCCGGGGGGGGCAGACCCAGTACTTC,CATSDARGGQTQYF
TRBD2,TRBV11-2,TRBJ2-3,.,TGTGCCAGCAGCCCGAGACTAGCGGGGGGAGCAACATTATCGGATTTT,CASSPRLAGGATLSDF
TRBD1,TRBV7-8,TRBJ2-7,.,TGTGCCAGCCTTACCGGGACAGGGAATGGCGAGCAGTACTTC,CASLTGTGNGEQYF
.,TRBV7-9,TRBJ1-6,.,TGTGCCAGCAGCTTGGACACCACTTATTCACCCCTCCACTTT,CASSLDTTYSPLHF
.,TRBV7-6,TRBJ2-2,few,TGTGCCAGCAGCGCACCCTCCGGAGGGACAGCCAACACCGGGGAGCTGTTTTTT,CASSAPSGGTANTGELFF
.,TRBV6-5,TRBJ1-1,.,TGTGCCAGCAGTTACGTGCGGGTCGGTAACACTGAAGCTTTCTTT,CASSYVRVGNTEAFF
TRBD2,TRBV30,TRBJ2-7,.,TGTGCTTCGAGGACTAGCGGGGTCTACGAGCAGTACTTC,CASRTSGVYEQYF
.,TRBV7-9,TRBJ2-1,.,TGTGCCAGCAGCTTGGGCAGGGGATCCTACAATGAGCAGTTCTTC,CASSLGRGSYNEQFF
TRBD1,TRBV2,TRBJ1-2,.,TGTGCCAGCAGAGGACAGGGAAACTATGGCTACACCTTC,CASRGQGNYGYTF
TRBD1,TRBV3-1/TRBV3-2,TRBJ1-1,.,TGTGCCAGCAGCCCCAGGACAGGGGGCAGGACTGAAGCTTTCTTT,CASSPRTGGRTEAFF
.,TRBV2,TRBJ1-3,few,TGTGCCAGCAGTACCAGGGGATCTGGAAACACCATATATTTT,CASSTRGSGNTIYF
TRBD2,TRBV5-6,TRBJ2-5,.,TGTGCCAGCAGCTTGGGGGCTAGCGGGCCACTAGCGACCCAGTACTTC,CASSLGASGPLATQYF
.,TRBV11-1,TRBJ2-5,.,TGTGCCAGCAGCTTAGGAGGGATTCGAGAGACCCAGTACTTC,CASSLGGIRETQYF
.,TRBV2,TRBJ2-3,once,TGTGCCAGCAGGGAACTTGACACCACAGATACGCAGTATTTT,CASRELDTTDTQYF
TRBD1,TRBV12-5,TRBJ2-6,.,TGTGCTAGTGGTCCCGGGGACAGGAGAAACTCTGGGGCCAACGTCCTGACTTTC,CASGPGDRRNSGANVLTF